The present T cell receptor beta chain was sequenced within a study of cytomegalovirus exposure and HLA in healthy donors. Whole-study context: In an early release, HLA-typed donors contributed tens of millions of unique TCR sequences.

With 6 bases removed from V and 2 bases from J, the gap between germline ends came to 13 bases. Germline-derived CDR1 and CDR2 are ENHRY and SYGVKD. The CDR3 totals 14 residues. The PCR was carried out with 60 Vbeta primers and 13 Jbeta primers. Only in-frame clones appear in the TCRdb table, and some are missing; sequencing was by immunoSEQ multiplex PCR. The table has fewer than 150,000 clones, around 82% seen once. This sequence originates from a woman aged 30 to 39 in good health and CMV-seropositive. This chain uses TRBV10-3 with TRBJ1-2, with a tentative D call TRBD1 (6 bases). Sequenced input: PBMCs. CDR3 residues: CAIRDDRLNYGYTF. CDR3 coding DNA: TGTGCCATCAGAGACGACAGGCTGAACTATGGCTACACCTTC.